This entry lists 10 T cell receptor beta chains sequenced from one sample in a study of OX40 agonist ivuxolimab in advanced cancers. Sequencing used immunoSEQ multiplex PCR; TCRdb keeps in-frame clones, though not all of them. Of fewer than 35,000 clones listed, about nine tenths are singletons. The specimen was CD4+ or CD8+ T cells sorted from blood, collected in a trial of the OX40 agonist ivuxolimab. Receptor source: an adult with an advanced solid tumor such as melanoma, head and neck, liver or kidney cancer.

The chain carries TRBV13 and TRBJ2-3; 12 positions agree with TRBD2. CDR3 size: 16 residues. Per the germline V gene, CDR1 is PRHDT and CDR2 is FYEKMQ (reference sequence). V dropped 6 bases and J dropped 4; count of bases not matched to a gene: 8. The CDR3 spells CASRELAGGPPDTQYF. In DNA, the CDR3 is TGTGCCAGCAGAGAGCTAGCGGGGGGGCCACCAGATACGCAGTATTTT.

The rearrangement links TRBV7-9 to TRBJ2-1; TRBD2 agrees at 11 bases. This CDR3 comprises 13 residues. The junction had 4 bases not matched to a gene; V was cut back by 6 bases and J by 9 bases. Germline V gene sequence: CDR1 SEHNR, CDR2 FQNEAQ (reference sequence). CDR3 in DNA: TGTGCCAGCAGTCTAGCGGGAGGCAGTGAGCAGTTCTTC. Residues: CASSLAGGSEQFF.

The chain couples TRBV11-2 to TRBJ1-6, with D hard to call. V was pared by 1 base and J by 7 bases, with 8 bases between. The CDR3 contains 14 residues. Germline CDR1 and CDR2: SGHAT and FQNNGV. CDR3 residues: CASSLVAGNSPLHF. The CDR3 DNA sequence: TGTGCCAGCAGCTTAGTAGCGGGGAATTCACCCCTCCACTTT.

This clone has only one observation. This chain links TRBV13 with TRBJ1-2, with 9 bases identical to TRBD1. V trimming: 1 base; J trimming: 7 bases; junction bases outside the gene matches: 10. Germline-derived CDR1 and CDR2 are PRHDT and FYEKMQ (reference sequence). This CDR3 contains 16 residues. The chain's CDR3 is CASSLEFAGQGSGYTF. The CDR3 region has the DNA TGTGCCAGCAGCTTAGAGTTTGCGGGACAGGGTTCTGGCTACACCTTC.

CDR3 nucleotides: TGCGCCAGCAGCTTTCCTGGCAGGGAGAGCTATGGCTACACCTTC. Translating gives CASSFPGRESYGYTF. The chain links TRBV5-1 to TRBJ1-2, with D tentatively TRBD1 (5 bases). This CDR3 region has 15 residues. Trimming pared 2 bases from V and 4 bases from J, leaving 15 bases between. Germline V CDR1 and CDR2: SGHRS, YFSETQ.

The chain joins TRBV7-6 to TRBJ2-1, with 15 bases aligning to TRBD2. Germline V gene sequence: CDR1 SGHVS, CDR2 FNYEAQ. Trimming at V came to 5 bases and at J to 0 bases, leaving 5 bases not matched to a gene. The CDR3 length is 18 residues. CDR3 in amino acids: CASSPGTSGGRSYNEQFF. CDR3 DNA: TGTGCCAGCAGCCCCGGGACTAGCGGGGGGCGCTCCTACAATGAGCAGTTCTTC.

The chain links TRBV9 to TRBJ2-7; tentative D call: TRBD1 (7 bases). V was pared by 3 bases and J by 3 bases, with 16 bases between. Germline CDR1 SGDLS, CDR2 YYNGEE. CDR3 length equals 15 residues. CDR3 residues: CASSGDTGEVYEQYF. CDR3 coding DNA: TGTGCCAGCAGCGGGGATACAGGGGAGGTCTACGAGCAGTACTTC.

The CDR3 bases are TGTGCCAGCAGCTCCCGGGACAGGGGACCCGGAGAGACCCAGTACTTC. Protein sequence: CASSSRDRGPGETQYF. The chain has TRBV9 and TRBJ2-5; 10 nucleotides agree with TRBD1. Germline CDR1 SGDLS, CDR2 YYNGEE. With V trimmed by 4 bases and J by 4 bases, 10 bases remained unmatched. This CDR3 contains 16 residues.

The chain combines TRBV6-1 with TRBJ1-2; no definite D call. CDR3 length: 13 amino acids. The ends were cut back, 4 bases at V and 6 bases at J, with 12 bases in the middle. Germline CDR1 and CDR2: MNHNS and SASEGT. The CDR3 nucleotides are TGTGCCAGCAGTGGGTGGACCGTCGATGGCTACACCTTC. This encodes CASSGWTVDGYTF.

The chain joins TRBV4-1 to TRBJ2-7; D might be TRBD1 (6 bases). Per the germline V gene, CDR1 is MGHRA and CDR2 is YSYEKL. The CDR3 loop spans 14 amino acids. Between the trimmed V and J ends, which lost 1 base and 4 bases, there was a span of 11 bases. CDR3 DNA: TGCGCCAGCAGCCAAGTGGGCAGGGGATACGAGCAGTACTTC. This sequence encodes CASSQVGRGYEQYF.